The 12 T cell receptor beta chains given below trace back to one sample, sequenced in a study of T cells in Graves' hyperthyroidism and ophthalmopathy. Amplified TCR beta CDR3 regions derived from RNA transcripts. Carried out on the TCR CDR3, a first-round RT-PCR used the HTBI primer set. TCRdb used MiXCR to reprocess the multiplex PCR reads, holding one entry per CDR3 protein. This sample carries hundreds of thousands of distinct CDR3 sequences, roughly 15% of them seen once, and the ten largest clones take roughly an eighth. Sequences were obtained from blood. The receptors derive from a woman in her 50s with Graves' ophthalmopathy.

This clonotype was counted a few times. The rearrangement uses TRBV29-1 and TRBJ2-7; 10 nucleotides match TRBD2. V shed 7 bases and J 5 bases; nucleotides not matched to a gene: 11. From germline, CDR1 is SQVTM and CDR2 ANQGSEA. The CDR3 has 14 residues. CDR3 protein: CSAASTSGNNEQYF. CDR3 nucleotide sequence: TGCAGCGCCGCCTCTACTAGCGGGAATAACGAGCAGTACTTC.

The J gene is TRBJ2-7, the V gene TRBV27, with 10 bases that match TRBD2. V lost 8 bases and J lost 3; bases outside the gene matches: 4. The germline gives CDR1 MNHEY, CDR2 SMNVEV (reference sequence). The CDR3 consists of 13 residues. The CDR3 spells CASATSGNYEQYF. CDR3 DNA sequence: TGTGCCAGCGCAACTAGCGGGAACTACGAGCAGTACTTC.

This clonotype was observed at least ten times. This chain links TRBV7-9 with TRBJ2-1; TRBD2 matches at 9 bases. Germline V gene sequence: CDR1 SEHNR, CDR2 FQNEAQ (reference sequence). V gave up 0 bases and J gave up 0 bases; unmatched junction bases: 6. This CDR3 comprises 18 residues. In DNA form, the CDR3 reads TGTGCCAGCAGCTTAGCGTCGCTAGCGGGATCCTCCTACAATGAGCAGTTCTTC. This translates into CASSLASLAGSSYNEQFF.

V gene TRBV9 combines with J gene TRBJ2-1; D is uncertain. From germline, CDR1 is SGDLS and CDR2 YYNGEE. V lost 4 bases, J lost 0 bases, and 8 bases lay in between. This CDR3 contains 14 residues. CDR3 nucleotides: TGTGCCAGCAGCCACTCCAACTCCTACAATGAGCAGTTCTTC. It yields the protein CASSHSNSYNEQFF.

The DNA for the CDR3 is TGTGCCAGCAGCCAAGGGGGACTAGCGGGAGACCTCCGGGAGCTGTTTTTT. Encoded protein: CASSQGGLAGDLRELFF. This rearrangement joins TRBV4-2 to TRBJ2-2; the match to TRBD2 covers 14 bases. From germline, CDR1 is LGHNA and CDR2 YNFKEQ. The CDR3 is 17 amino acids. The trim removed 1 base at V and 9 bases at J, leaving 7 bases unmatched.

This clonotype was recorded once. V and J are TRBV7-3 and TRBJ2-3; 16 bases are shared with TRBD2. J lost 3 bases, V lost 0 bases, and 3 bases had no gene match. Germline values: CDR1 SGHTA, CDR2 FQGTGA. CDR3 length: 18 amino acids. The CDR3 loop is CASSLTGTSGRGTDTQYF. DNA for the CDR3: TGTGCCAGCAGCTTAACCGGGACTAGCGGGAGGGGTACAGATACGCAGTATTTT. Supplemented by reference TRBV7-3 and TRBJ2-3, the full variable domain reads GAGVSQTPSNKVTEKGKYVELRCDPISGHTALYWYRQSLGQGPEFLIYFQGTGAADDSGLPNDRFFAVRPEGSVSTLKIQRTERGDSAVYLCASSLTGTSGRGTDTQYFGPGTRLTVL.

In its sample, this clonotype was seen many times. This rearrangement joins TRBV7-2 to TRBJ2-7; D is unresolved. Germline V lookup: CDR1 SGHTA, CDR2 FQGNSA. The CDR3 is 12 residues long. V was pared by 1 base and J by 3 bases, with 4 bases between. CDR3 region: CASSLGYYEQYF. DNA of the CDR3: TGTGCCAGCAGCTTAGGTTACTACGAGCAGTACTTC.

Points on this clonotype: One end of the junction is discordant with germline, which a read error may explain. The chain couples TRBV7-7 to TRBJ2-5; D possibly corresponds to TRBD2 (5 bases). Germline V gene data show CDR1 as SSHAT and CDR2 as FNYEAQ (reference sequence). The CDR3 contains 14 residues. This CDR3 reads CASSLASPGETQYF. The CDR3 DNA reads as TGTGCTAGCAGCTTAGCTAGCCCCGGAGAGACCCAGTACTTC.

This clonotype was recorded at least ten times. This chain links TRBV5-1 with TRBJ2-3; D is perhaps TRBD2 (5 bases). From germline, CDR1 is SGHRS and CDR2 YFSETQ. V lost 4 bases to trimming and J lost 2 bases, with 11 bases between them. This CDR3 spans 14 amino acids. The CDR3 loop is CASSPGLFTDTQYF. CDR3 nucleotide sequence: TGCGCCAGCAGCCCTGGACTCTTCACAGATACGCAGTATTTT.

The sample holds a few counts of this clonotype. The genes are TRBV24-1 and TRBJ2-5, with 9 bases fitting TRBD1. Unmatched junction bases numbered 13, after V lost 3 bases and J lost 6 bases. CDR1 is KGHDR, CDR2 SFDVKD, per germline. CDR3 length: 17 amino acids. This CDR3 is CATSDQTGTGYLQTQYF. The CDR3, as DNA: TGTGCCACCAGTGATCAAACCGGGACAGGGTATCTACAGACCCAGTACTTC.

The CDR3 DNA reads as TGTGCCAGCAGCCAAGAGATTAGGCTTCGGGGGCCGGGGGACGGCTACACCTTC. Translating it yields CASSQEIRLRGPGDGYTF. V and J are TRBV14 and TRBJ1-2; D may be TRBD1 (6 bases). The germline V and J ends were trimmed by 0 bases and 8 bases, with 25 bases remaining between them. The CDR3 has 18 amino acids. Germline CDR1 and CDR2: SGHDN and FVKESK. Using reference TRBV14 and TRBJ1-2 for the parts outside the CDR3, the full variable domain is EAGVTQFPSHSVIEKGQTVTLRCDPISGHDNLYWYRRVMGKEIKFLLHFVKESKQDESGMPNNRFLAERTGGTYSTLKVQPAELEDSGVYFCASSQEIRLRGPGDGYTFGSGTRLTVV.

The table lists this clonotype with many counts. V and J are TRBV30 and TRBJ2-7; a possible D gene is TRBD2 (9 bases). Germline V gives CDR1 GTSNPN, CDR2 SVGIG (reference sequence). The CDR3 has 16 amino acids. Trimming pared 0 bases from V and 4 bases from J, leaving 19 bases between. CDR3 residues: CAWSVQGVAGVYEQYF. CDR3 nucleotides: TGTGCCTGGAGTGTACAGGGGGTAGCGGGAGTGTACGAGCAGTACTTC.